This paragraph reports one T cell receptor (beta chain). Its antigen is not identified. This same CDR3 is encoded by further DNA sequences in the sample. CD4+ cells were split into CD45RA+ naive and CD45RA-negative memory subsets. V was pared by 1 base and J by 0 bases, with 7 bases between. CDR3 length equals 14 residues. The germline V gene encodes CDR1 SQVTM and CDR2 ANQGSEA. Some clones are missing from TCRdb's copy, which holds only in-frame ones; the method was immunoSEQ multiplex PCR. The sample consists of about 610,000 clones, roughly 97% of them appearing once. This record comes from a study of shared clonotypes between healthy human individuals. The study's findings and limits: Rarefaction showed that sequencing of sorted subsets was incomplete (despite large depth).

The sequence derives from a woman in her 30s in good health. The rearrangement links TRBV29-1 to TRBJ2-1; D might be TRBD2 (5 bases). Sequenced input: naive CD4+ T cells sorted from blood. As to subset: CD45RA+ positively selected. The chain's CDR3 is CSVEAGSSYNEQFF. The CDR3 nucleotides read TGCAGCGTTGAAGCGGGAAGCTCCTACAATGAGCAGTTCTTC.